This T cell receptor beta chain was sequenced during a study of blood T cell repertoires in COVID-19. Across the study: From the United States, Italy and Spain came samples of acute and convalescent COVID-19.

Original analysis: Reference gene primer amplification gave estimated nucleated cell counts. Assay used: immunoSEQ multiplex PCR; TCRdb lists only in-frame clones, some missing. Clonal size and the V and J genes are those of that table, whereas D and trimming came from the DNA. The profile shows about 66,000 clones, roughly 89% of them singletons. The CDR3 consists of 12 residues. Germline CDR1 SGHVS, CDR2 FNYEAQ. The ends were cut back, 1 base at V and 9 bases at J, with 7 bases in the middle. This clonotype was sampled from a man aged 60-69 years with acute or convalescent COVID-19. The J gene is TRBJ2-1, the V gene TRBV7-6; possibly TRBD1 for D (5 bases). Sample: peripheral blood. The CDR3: CASSLVGAEQFF. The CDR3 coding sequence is TGTGCCAGCAGCTTAGTTGGGGCTGAGCAGTTCTTC. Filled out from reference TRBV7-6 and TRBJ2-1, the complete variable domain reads GAGVSQSPRYKVTKRGQDVALRCDPISGHVSLYWYRQALGQGPEFLTYFNYEAQQDKSGLPNDRFSAERPEGSISTLTIQRTEQRDSAMYRCASSLVGAEQFFGPGTRLTVL.